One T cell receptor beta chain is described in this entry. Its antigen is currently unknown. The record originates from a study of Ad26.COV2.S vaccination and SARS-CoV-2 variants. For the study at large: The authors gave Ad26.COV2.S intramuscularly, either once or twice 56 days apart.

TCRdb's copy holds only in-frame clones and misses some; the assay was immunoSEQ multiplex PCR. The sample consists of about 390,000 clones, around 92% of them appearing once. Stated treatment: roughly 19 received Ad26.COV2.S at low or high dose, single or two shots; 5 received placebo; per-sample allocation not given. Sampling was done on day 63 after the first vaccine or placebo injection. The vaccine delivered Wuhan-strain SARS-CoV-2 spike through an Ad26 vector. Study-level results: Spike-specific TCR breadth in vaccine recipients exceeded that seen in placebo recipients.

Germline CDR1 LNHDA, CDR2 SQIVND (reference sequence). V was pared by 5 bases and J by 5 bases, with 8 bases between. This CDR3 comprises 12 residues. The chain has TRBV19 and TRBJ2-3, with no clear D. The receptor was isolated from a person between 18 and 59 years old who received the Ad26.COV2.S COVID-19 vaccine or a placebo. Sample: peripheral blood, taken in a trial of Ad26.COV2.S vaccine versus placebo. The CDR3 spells CASSGPLDTQYF. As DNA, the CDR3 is TGTGCCAGTAGTGGGCCTCTAGATACGCAGTATTTT.